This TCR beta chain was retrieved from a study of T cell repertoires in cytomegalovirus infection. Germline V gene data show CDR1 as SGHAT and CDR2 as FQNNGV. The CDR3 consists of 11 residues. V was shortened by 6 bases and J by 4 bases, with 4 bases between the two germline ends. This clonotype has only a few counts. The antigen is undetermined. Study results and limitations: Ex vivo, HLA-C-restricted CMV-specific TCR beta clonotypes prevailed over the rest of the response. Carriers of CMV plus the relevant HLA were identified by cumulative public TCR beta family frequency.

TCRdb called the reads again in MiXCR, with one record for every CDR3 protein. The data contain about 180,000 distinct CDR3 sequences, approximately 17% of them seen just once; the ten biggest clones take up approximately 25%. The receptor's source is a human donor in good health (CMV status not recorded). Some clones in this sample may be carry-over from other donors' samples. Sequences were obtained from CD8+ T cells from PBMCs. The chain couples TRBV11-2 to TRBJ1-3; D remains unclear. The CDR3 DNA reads TGTGCCAGCAGTAAAGGAAACACCATATATTTT. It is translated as CASSKGNTIYF.